One and the same sample provided the 30 T cell receptor beta chains below, sequenced in a study of Ad26.COV2.S vaccination and SARS-CoV-2 variants. Assay used: immunoSEQ multiplex PCR; TCRdb lists only in-frame clones, some missing. Found here are almost 400,000 clones, around 89% of them singletons; the top ten hold around 1.8%. Described treatment: around 19 received Ad26.COV2.S at low or high dose, single or two shots; a few received placebo; per-sample allocation not given. After the first vaccine or placebo injection, samples were drawn on day 63. This specimen was peripheral blood, taken in a trial of Ad26.COV2.S vaccine versus placebo. The receptor set was obtained from a person between 18 and 65 years old who received the Ad26.COV2.S COVID-19 vaccine or a placebo.

A few counts support this clone. This chain joins TRBV19 and TRBJ1-1; 7 bases match TRBD1. CDR1 and CDR2 from the germline V gene are LNHDA and SQIVND (reference sequence). V dropped 6 bases and J dropped 1; count of bases not matched to a gene: 8. CDR3 length: 15 residues. CDR3 sequence: CASRSDRVGNTEAFF. CDR3 nucleotides: TGTGCCAGTAGGTCCGACAGGGTCGGGAACACTGAAGCTTTCTTT.

V usage is TRBV30 and J usage is TRBJ2-3; D is possibly TRBD2 (6 bases). V lost 0 bases, J lost 8 bases, and 9 bases lay in between. This CDR3 is built from 12 residues. The V gene's germline CDR1 is GTSNPN and CDR2 SVGIG (reference sequence). CDR3 amino acids: CAWSVAGGTQYF. The DNA for the CDR3 is TGTGCCTGGAGTGTAGCCGGGGGTACGCAGTATTTT.

The V gene is TRBV6-5, the J gene TRBJ2-5; perhaps TRBD1 as D (5 bases). The germline CDR1 and CDR2 sequences are MNHEY and SVGAGI. The CDR3 has 15 amino acids. V lost 5 bases, J lost 4 bases, and 17 bases lay in between. This chain's CDR3 is CASSPTVIPVETQYF. DNA of the CDR3: TGTGCCAGCAGTCCGACAGTGATTCCCGTAGAGACCCAGTACTTC.

This rearrangement joins TRBV7-6 to TRBJ1-3; D gene uncertain. The CDR3 spans 15 residues. The germline CDR1 and CDR2 sequences are SGHVS and FNYEAQ. V was trimmed by 0 bases and J by 4 bases, leaving 10 bases between them. Here the CDR3 DNA reads TGTGCCAGCAGCTTAGCGCCTGGTGTAGGAAACACCATATATTTT. Translated: CASSLAPGVGNTIYF.

The CDR3 bases are TGTGCCAGCACCCCGGGGGGGGCGCTTGGGTATGGCTACACCTTC. The encoded protein is CASTPGGALGYGYTF. The chain carries TRBV27 and TRBJ1-2, with D tentatively TRBD1 (6 bases). The V end lost 7 bases, the J end lost 5 bases, and 20 bases lay between the germline ends. Germline CDR1 is MNHEY and CDR2 is SMNVEV (reference sequence). CDR3 length equals 15 residues.

This chain connects TRBV30 to TRBJ1-1; perhaps TRBD1 as D (5 bases). Germline V gives CDR1 GTSNPN, CDR2 SVGIG (reference sequence). The CDR3 sequence is 11 residues long. V was clipped by 5 bases and J by 7 bases, with 11 bases between them. In DNA form, the CDR3 reads TGTGCCTGGGACAGTGGGTATGAAGCTTTCTTT. Amino acid sequence: CAWDSGYEAFF.

The genes are TRBV7-8 and TRBJ2-1; 8 positions agree with TRBD2. The CDR3 extends over 15 amino acids. J lost 0 bases, V lost 6 bases, and 4 bases had no gene match. Germline CDR1 is SGHVS and CDR2 is FQNEAQ. CDR3: CASRSSGSSYNEQFF. CDR3 bases: TGTGCCAGCAGGTCAAGCGGGAGCTCCTACAATGAGCAGTTCTTC.

This clone was detected only once. For the CDR3, the DNA is TGTGCCTGGAGGGCAGGGAGGGCTGAAGCTTTCTTT. This sequence encodes CAWRAGRAEAFF. This chain connects TRBV30 to TRBJ1-1; D possibly corresponds to TRBD1 (5 bases). Germline V lookup: CDR1 GTSNPN, CDR2 SVGIG (reference sequence). V lost 3 bases to trimming and J lost 6 bases, with 11 bases between them. The CDR3 has 12 amino acids.

The chain links TRBV5-4 to TRBJ1-2, with 9 positions matching TRBD1. Germline CDR1 reads SGHNT; CDR2 reads YYREEE (reference sequence). The CDR3 totals 13 residues. V lost 3 bases to trimming and J lost 6 bases; unmatched junction nucleotides: 3. The CDR3 is CASSSWTGDGYTF. For the CDR3, the DNA is TGTGCCAGCAGCTCTTGGACAGGGGATGGCTACACCTTC. Full variable domain (missing parts from reference TRBV5-4 and TRBJ1-2): ETGVTQSPTHLIKTRGQQVTLRCSSQSGHNTVSWYQQALGQGPQFIFQYYREEENGRGNFPPRFSGLQFPNYSSELNVNALELDDSALYLCASSSWTGDGYTFGSGTRLTVV.

In the case of this clone: Germline is not matched at one junction end, which may reflect a read error. The chain couples TRBV4-3 to TRBJ1-5; D gene uncertain. The CDR3 has 13 amino acids. In germline, CDR1 is LGHNA, CDR2 YSLEER. DNA of the CDR3: TGCGCCAGCAGCCAGACGAACCATCAACCCCAGCATTTT. Translating gives CASSQTNHQPQHF.

The rearrangement uses TRBV20-1 and TRBJ2-1; the D is unclear. The length of the CDR3 is 15 residues. CDR1 and CDR2 (germline): DFQATT, SNEGSKA (reference sequence). V gave up 4 bases and J gave up 4 bases, with 17 bases separating them. The CDR3: CSATEVLASYNEQFF. In DNA form, the CDR3 reads TGCAGTGCTACTGAGGTCTTGGCTTCGTACAATGAGCAGTTCTTC.

The V gene is TRBV5-4, the J gene TRBJ2-7, with D tentatively TRBD1 or TRBD2 (5 bases each). Trimming shortened V by 4 bases and J by 7 bases, and 18 bases separated the two germline ends. The CDR3 spans 14 residues. Per germline, CDR1 SGHNT and CDR2 YYREEE (reference sequence). CDR3 region: CASSVPSFEGEQYF. The DNA for the CDR3 is TGTGCCAGCAGCGTGCCTAGCTTTGAGGGGGAGCAGTACTTC.

The chain couples TRBV14 to TRBJ2-7; D call uncertain. The CDR3 runs to 12 residues. The germline V gene encodes CDR1 SGHDN and CDR2 FVKESK. Trimming pared 0 bases from V and 6 bases from J, leaving 6 bases between. The CDR3, as DNA: TGTGCCAGCAGCCAAGATTTTCGCGAGCAGTACTTC. Amino acids: CASSQDFREQYF.

The chain carries TRBV28 and TRBJ1-6; TRBD1 matches 7 bases. This CDR3 spans 17 amino acids. The V gene's germline CDR1 is MDHEN and CDR2 SYDVKM. The J segment lost 7 bases and the V segment lost 3 bases, leaving 12 bases of the junction unmatched. The CDR3 loop reads CASSFSGGGSKNSPLHF. CDR3 in DNA: TGTGCCAGCAGTTTTTCAGGAGGGGGCTCGAAGAATTCACCCCTCCACTTT.

This chain uses TRBV2 with TRBJ2-3, with D unresolved. The V and J ends lost 4 bases and 6 bases respectively, with 8 bases between them. This CDR3 contains 12 residues. Germline CDR1 SNHLY, CDR2 FYNNEI. The CDR3 loop is CASSVVADTQYF. CDR3 bases: TGTGCCAGCAGTGTGGTAGCCGATACGCAGTATTTT.

This clone was recorded many times. The V call is TRBV9, the J call TRBJ2-7, with a possible D match to TRBD2 (5 bases). Germline V gene data show CDR1 as SGDLS and CDR2 as YYNGEE. Trimming took off 6 bases at V and 7 bases at J, with 17 bases between the two ends. The CDR3 loop spans 13 amino acids. This CDR3 reads CASTYGREGEQYF. The CDR3 DNA reads as TGTGCCAGCACCTACGGACGGGAAGGAGAGCAGTACTTC. Full variable domain (rest looked up from reference TRBV9 and TRBJ2-7): DSGVTQTPKHLITATGQRVTLRCSPRSGDLSVYWYQQSLDQGLQFLIQYYNGEERAKGNILERFSAQQFPDLHSELNLSSLELGDSALYFCASTYGREGEQYFGPGTRLTVT.

This clone came up a few times. The same CDR3 arises from other DNA sequences in this sample as well. The V and J genes are TRBV19 and TRBJ2-1, with D possibly TRBD1 on 6 matching bases. The CDR3 runs to 15 residues. Trimming removed 6 bases from V and 0 bases from J, with 12 bases in between. CDR1 and CDR2 (germline): LNHDA, SQIVND (reference sequence). The CDR3 DNA sequence: TGTGCCAGTAGCCCAGACAGGTCCTCCTACAATGAGCAGTTCTTC. Its protein is CASSPDRSSYNEQFF.

This chain connects TRBV5-6 to TRBJ2-7; no definite D call. Germline values: CDR1 SGHDT, CDR2 YYEEEE. Trimming left V 3 bases short and J 3 bases short, with 4 bases between. The CDR3 length is 11 residues. CDR3 bases: TGTGCCAGCAGCTCTGGCTACGAGCAGTACTTC. Translating gives CASSSGYEQYF.

The chain is built from TRBV7-6 and TRBJ1-5; no clear D gene. There are 17 residues in the CDR3. Per the germline V gene, CDR1 is SGHVS and CDR2 is FNYEAQ. V dropped 5 bases and J dropped 0 bases, with 17 bases sitting between them. The CDR3 DNA reads as TGTGCCAGCAGCCCTAGCCCGGGGAGTCATAGCAATCAGCCCCAGCATTTT. Its translation: CASSPSPGSHSNQPQHF.

The gene calls are TRBV5-5 and TRBJ2-3; 7 nucleotides line up with TRBD1. Germline V gene sequence: CDR1 SGHKS, CDR2 YYEKEE (reference sequence). V shed 2 bases, J shed 5 bases, and the junction held 5 bases outside the gene matches. The CDR3 has 14 amino acids. The CDR3 is CASSLRGQGDTQYF. For the CDR3, the DNA is TGTGCCAGCAGCTTAAGGGGGCAGGGAGATACGCAGTATTTT. The variable domain in full, completed from reference TRBV5-5 and TRBJ2-3, reads DAGVTQSPTHLIKTRGQQVTLRCSPISGHKSVSWYQQVLGQGPQFIFQYYEKEERGRGNFPDRFSARQFPNYSSELNVNALLLGDSALYLCASSLRGQGDTQYFGPGTRLTVL.

In this sample, this clone turned up once. This chain uses TRBV20-1 with TRBJ2-1; D gene ambiguous. CDR3 length equals 11 residues. V was cut by 5 bases and J by 7 bases, with 9 bases left in between. CDR1 and CDR2 (germline): DFQATT, SNEGSKA (reference sequence). CDR3 sequence: CSAAIWNEQFF. The DNA of the CDR3 is TGCAGTGCTGCCATCTGGAATGAGCAGTTCTTC.

The chain links TRBV4-2 to TRBJ2-1, with 10 nucleotides matching TRBD2. CDR3 length: 14 amino acids. Per the germline V gene, CDR1 is LGHNA and CDR2 is YNFKEQ. The V and J ends lost 8 bases and 5 bases, in that order; junction bases with no gene match: 6. The CDR3 is CASSGTSADNEQFF. CDR3 DNA: TGTGCCAGCTCTGGGACTAGCGCGGACAATGAGCAGTTCTTC.

The chain couples TRBV15 to TRBJ1-4, with D maybe TRBD1 (6 bases). Trimming shortened V by 1 base and J by 7 bases, and 13 bases separated the two germline ends. This CDR3 has 15 amino acids. CDR1 and CDR2 (germline): LNHNV, YYDKDF (reference sequence). For the CDR3, the DNA is TGTGCCACCAGCAGAGTGGGGGGCCGGGGTGAAAAACTGTTTTTT. Translating it yields CATSRVGGRGEKLFF.

This clone was observed a handful of times. The chain employs TRBV11-1 and TRBJ2-6; unclear D gene. With 2 bases removed from V and 2 bases from J, the gap between germline ends came to 7 bases. The length of the CDR3 is 15 residues. Germline V gene lookup returns CDR1 SGHAT and CDR2 FQDESV (reference sequence). In DNA, the CDR3 is TGTGCCAGCAGCTTAAGACTGCCTGGGGCCAACGTCCTGACTTTC. Residues: CASSLRLPGANVLTF.

The table lists this clone with a count of one. This sequence joins TRBV28 and TRBJ2-1; no firm D call. V was cut by 2 bases and J by 5 bases, with 7 bases left in between. The germline V gene has CDR1 MDHEN and CDR2 SYDVKM. CDR3 length: 13 residues. CDR3 DNA: TGTGCCAGCAGTTTAAGGGCGGACAATGAGCAGTTCTTC. This gives the protein CASSLRADNEQFF.

This chain connects TRBV5-4 to TRBJ2-5; 8 bases match TRBD1. V shed 3 bases and J 0 bases; nucleotides not matched to a gene: 4. The CDR3 is 15 amino acids. The germline CDR1 and CDR2 sequences are SGHNT and YYREEE (reference sequence). CDR3 nucleotide sequence: TGTGCCAGCAGCTCCCGGGACAGGTACCAAGAGACCCAGTACTTC. This translates into CASSSRDRYQETQYF. Supplemented by reference TRBV5-4 and TRBJ2-5, the full variable domain reads ETGVTQSPTHLIKTRGQQVTLRCSSQSGHNTVSWYQQALGQGPQFIFQYYREEENGRGNFPPRFSGLQFPNYSSELNVNALELDDSALYLCASSSRDRYQETQYFGPGTRLLVL.

The CDR3 loop reads CASSLGLAGGTGELFF. CDR3 nucleotide sequence: TGTGCCAGCAGTTTGGGACTAGCGGGAGGGACCGGGGAGCTGTTTTTT. The chain recombines TRBV28 with TRBJ2-2; 16 positions match TRBD2. The germline V gene has CDR1 MDHEN and CDR2 SYDVKM. V lost 3 bases and J lost 5; bases outside the gene matches: 0. The CDR3 has 16 amino acids.

The rearrangement links TRBV7-2 to TRBJ2-7; 7 bases agree with TRBD1. CDR1 SGHTA and CDR2 FQGNSA come from the germline V gene. The CDR3 spans 15 residues. J was trimmed by 3 bases and V by 2 bases; bases with no gene match: 7. CDR3 protein: CASSLKIGQDYEQYF. In DNA form, the CDR3 reads TGTGCCAGCAGCTTAAAAATAGGACAGGACTACGAGCAGTACTTC.

The chain carries TRBV10-1 and TRBJ2-5; no clear D. Per the germline V gene, CDR1 is WNHNN and CDR2 is SYGVQD (reference sequence). Trimming left V 3 bases short and J 2 bases short, with 7 bases between. CDR3 length equals 13 residues. The CDR3 DNA reads TGCGCCAGCAGTGACGATAGACAAGAGACCCAGTACTTC. It is translated as CASSDDRQETQYF.

The chain carries TRBV7-9 and TRBJ2-1; weak D call: TRBD2 (6 bases). CDR3 length equals 15 residues. CDR1 and CDR2 from the germline V gene are SEHNR and FQNEAQ (reference sequence). V shed 4 bases and J shed 2 bases, with 12 bases lying between them. CDR3 in amino acids: CASSSTSLTYNEQFF. The CDR3 DNA follows: TGTGCCAGCAGCTCAACTAGCCTGACCTACAATGAGCAGTTCTTC.